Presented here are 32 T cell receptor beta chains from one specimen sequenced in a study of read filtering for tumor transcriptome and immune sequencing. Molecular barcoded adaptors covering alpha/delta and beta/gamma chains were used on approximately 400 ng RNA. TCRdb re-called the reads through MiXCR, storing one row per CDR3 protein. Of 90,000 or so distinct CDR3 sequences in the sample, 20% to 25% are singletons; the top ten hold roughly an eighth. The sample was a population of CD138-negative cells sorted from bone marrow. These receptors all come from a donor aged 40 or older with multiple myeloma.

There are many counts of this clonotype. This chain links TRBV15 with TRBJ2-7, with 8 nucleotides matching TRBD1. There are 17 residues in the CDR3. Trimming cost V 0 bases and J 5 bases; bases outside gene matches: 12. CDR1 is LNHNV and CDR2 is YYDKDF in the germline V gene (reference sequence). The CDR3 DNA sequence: TGTGCCACCAGCAGAGATCCTCGGGCCAGGGGGCGCAACGAGCAGTACTTC. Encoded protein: CATSRDPRARGRNEQYF.

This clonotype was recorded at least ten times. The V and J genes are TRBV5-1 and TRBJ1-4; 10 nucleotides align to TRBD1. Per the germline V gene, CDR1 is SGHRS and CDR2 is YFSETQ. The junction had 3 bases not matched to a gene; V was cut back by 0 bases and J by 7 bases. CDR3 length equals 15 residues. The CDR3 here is CASSLAGQGIEKLFF. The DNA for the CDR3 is TGCGCCAGCAGCTTGGCGGGACAGGGGATTGAAAAACTGTTTTTT.

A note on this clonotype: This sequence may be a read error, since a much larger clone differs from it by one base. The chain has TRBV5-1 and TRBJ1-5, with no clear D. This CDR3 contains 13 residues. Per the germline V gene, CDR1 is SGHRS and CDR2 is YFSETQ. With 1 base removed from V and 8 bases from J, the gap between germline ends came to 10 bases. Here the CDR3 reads CASSLRPLEPQHF. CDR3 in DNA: TGCGCCAGCAGCTTGCGGCCCCTTGAGCCCCAGCATTTT.

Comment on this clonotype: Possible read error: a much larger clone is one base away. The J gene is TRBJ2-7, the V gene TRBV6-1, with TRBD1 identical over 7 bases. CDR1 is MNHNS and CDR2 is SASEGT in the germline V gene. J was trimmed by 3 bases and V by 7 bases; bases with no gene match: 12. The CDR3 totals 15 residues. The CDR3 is CASTYSGQNNYEQYF. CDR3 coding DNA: TGTGCCAGCACTTACTCGGGACAGAATAACTACGAGCAGTACTTC.

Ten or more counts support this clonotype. CDR3 sequence reads: CASSQPTGTGANVLTF. In DNA, the CDR3 is TGTGCCAGCAGCCAACCAACAGGGACAGGGGCCAACGTCCTGACTTTC. The chain is built from TRBV6-6 and TRBJ2-6; the D gene is possibly TRBD1 (6 bases). CDR3 length: 16 amino acids. CDR1 and CDR2 (germline): MNHNY, SVGAGI (reference sequence). The germline V and J ends were trimmed by 6 bases and 4 bases, with 16 bases remaining between them.

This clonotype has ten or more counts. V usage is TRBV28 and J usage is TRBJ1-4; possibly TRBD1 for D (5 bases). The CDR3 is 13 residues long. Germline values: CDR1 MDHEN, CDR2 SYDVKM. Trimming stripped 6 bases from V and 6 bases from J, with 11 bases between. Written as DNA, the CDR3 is TGTGCCAGCAGCGTCCGGGGGTATGAAAAACTGTTTTTT. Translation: CASSVRGYEKLFF.

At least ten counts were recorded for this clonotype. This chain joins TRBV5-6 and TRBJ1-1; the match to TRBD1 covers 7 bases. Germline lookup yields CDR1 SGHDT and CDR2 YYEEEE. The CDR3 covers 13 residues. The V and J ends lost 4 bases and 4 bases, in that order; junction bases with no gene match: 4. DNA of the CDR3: TGTGCCAGCAGCAAGGGGGCTCTCACTGAAGCTTTCTTT. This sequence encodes CASSKGALTEAFF.

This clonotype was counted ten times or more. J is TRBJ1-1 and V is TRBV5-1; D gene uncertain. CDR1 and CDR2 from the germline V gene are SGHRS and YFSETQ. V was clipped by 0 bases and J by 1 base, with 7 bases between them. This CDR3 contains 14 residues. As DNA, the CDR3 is TGCGCCAGCAGCTTGGCTGTAACGAACACTGAAGCTTTCTTT. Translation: CASSLAVTNTEAFF.

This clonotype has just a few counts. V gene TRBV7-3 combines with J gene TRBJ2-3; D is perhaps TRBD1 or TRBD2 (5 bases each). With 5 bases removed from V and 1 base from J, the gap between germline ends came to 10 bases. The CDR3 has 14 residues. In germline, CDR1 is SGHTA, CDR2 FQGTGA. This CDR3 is CASSRRDGTDTQYF. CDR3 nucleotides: TGTGCCAGCAGCCGCCGGGACGGCACAGATACGCAGTATTTT.

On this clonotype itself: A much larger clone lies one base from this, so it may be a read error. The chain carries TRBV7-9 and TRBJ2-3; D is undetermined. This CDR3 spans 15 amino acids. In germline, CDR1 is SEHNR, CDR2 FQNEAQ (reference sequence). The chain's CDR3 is CASSLVPESTDAQYF. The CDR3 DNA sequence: TGTGCCAGCAGCTTGGTTCCGGAGAGCACAGATGCGCAGTATTTT.

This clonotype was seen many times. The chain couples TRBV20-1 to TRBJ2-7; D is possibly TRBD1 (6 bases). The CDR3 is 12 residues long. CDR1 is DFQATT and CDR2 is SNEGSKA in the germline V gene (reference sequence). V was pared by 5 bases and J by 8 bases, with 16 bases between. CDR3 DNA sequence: TGCAGTGCTCTTTCCGGGACAAAGAAGCAGTACTTC. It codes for CSALSGTKKQYF.

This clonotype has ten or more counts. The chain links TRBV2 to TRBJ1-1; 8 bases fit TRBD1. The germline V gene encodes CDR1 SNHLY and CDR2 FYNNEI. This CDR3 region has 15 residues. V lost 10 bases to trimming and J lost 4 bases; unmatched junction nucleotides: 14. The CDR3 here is CAKQRAGGAGTEAFF. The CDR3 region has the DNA TGTGCCAAGCAGAGGGCAGGGGGCGCGGGCACTGAAGCTTTCTTT.

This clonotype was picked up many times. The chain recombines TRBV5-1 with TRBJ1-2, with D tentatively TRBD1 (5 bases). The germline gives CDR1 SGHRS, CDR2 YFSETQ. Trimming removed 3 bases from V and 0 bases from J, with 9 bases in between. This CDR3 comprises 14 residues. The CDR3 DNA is TGCGCCAGCAGCTACACGGGGGCTAACTATGGCTACACCTTC. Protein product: CASSYTGANYGYTF.

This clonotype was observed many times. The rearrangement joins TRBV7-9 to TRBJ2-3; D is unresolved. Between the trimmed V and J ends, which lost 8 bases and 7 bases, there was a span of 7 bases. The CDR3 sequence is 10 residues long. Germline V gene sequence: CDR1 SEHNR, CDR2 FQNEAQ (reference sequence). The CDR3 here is CASGLYTQYF. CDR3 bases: TGTGCCAGCGGTCTTTATACGCAGTATTTT.

CDR3 in amino acids: CSARSRAVTYEQYF. The CDR3, as DNA: TGCAGTGCTAGAAGCAGAGCTGTAACCTACGAGCAGTACTTC. The V gene is TRBV20-1, the J gene TRBJ2-7; D is unclear. The CDR3 is made up of 14 amino acids. Germline V lookup: CDR1 DFQATT, CDR2 SNEGSKA (reference sequence). The V end was cut by 2 bases, the J end by 2 bases, with 13 bases between.

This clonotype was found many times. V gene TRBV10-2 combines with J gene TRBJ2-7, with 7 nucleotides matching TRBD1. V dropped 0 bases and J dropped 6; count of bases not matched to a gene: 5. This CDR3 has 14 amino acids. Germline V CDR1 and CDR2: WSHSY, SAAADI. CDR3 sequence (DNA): TGCGCCAGCAGTGAGTCGAGAGGGGGCAGCGAGCAGTACTTC. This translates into CASSESRGGSEQYF.

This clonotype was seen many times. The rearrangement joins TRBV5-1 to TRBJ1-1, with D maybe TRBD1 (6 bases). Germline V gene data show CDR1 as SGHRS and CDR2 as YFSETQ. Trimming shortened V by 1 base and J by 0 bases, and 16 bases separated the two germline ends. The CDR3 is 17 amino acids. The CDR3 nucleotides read TGCGCCAGCAGCTTGTCCCGGGGGGGGCAGATGAACACTGAAGCTTTCTTT. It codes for CASSLSRGGQMNTEAFF.

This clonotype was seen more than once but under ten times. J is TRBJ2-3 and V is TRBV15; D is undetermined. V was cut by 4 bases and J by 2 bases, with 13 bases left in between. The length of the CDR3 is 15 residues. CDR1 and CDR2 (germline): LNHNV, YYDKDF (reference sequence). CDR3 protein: CATSMDGRITDTQYF. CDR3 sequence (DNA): TGTGCCACCAGCATGGACGGACGTATCACAGATACGCAGTATTTT.

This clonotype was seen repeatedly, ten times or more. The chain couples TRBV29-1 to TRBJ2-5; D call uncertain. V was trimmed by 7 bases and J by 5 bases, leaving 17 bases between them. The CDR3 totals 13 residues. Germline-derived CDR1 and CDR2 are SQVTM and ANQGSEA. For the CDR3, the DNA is TGCAGCGCAGGAAGGCTCCGTGGGGAGACCCAGTACTTC. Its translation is CSAGRLRGETQYF. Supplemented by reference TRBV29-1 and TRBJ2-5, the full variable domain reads SAVISQKPSRDICQRGTSLTIQCQVDSQVTMMFWYRQQPGQSLTLIATANQGSEATYESGFVIDKFPISRPNLTFSTLTVSNMSPEDSSIYLCSAGRLRGETQYFGPGTRLLVL.

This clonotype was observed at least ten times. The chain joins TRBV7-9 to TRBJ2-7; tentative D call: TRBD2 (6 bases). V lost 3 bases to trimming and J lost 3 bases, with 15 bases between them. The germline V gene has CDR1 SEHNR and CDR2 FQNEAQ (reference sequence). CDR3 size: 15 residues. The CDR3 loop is CASSLVAGKIYEQYF. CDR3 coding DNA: TGTGCCAGCAGCTTGGTCGCGGGGAAAATCTACGAGCAGTACTTC.

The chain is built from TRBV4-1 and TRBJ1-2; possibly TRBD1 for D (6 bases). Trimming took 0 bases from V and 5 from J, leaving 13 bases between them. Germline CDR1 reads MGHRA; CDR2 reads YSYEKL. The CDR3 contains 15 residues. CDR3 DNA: TGCGCCAGCAGCCAAGATCGTTGGCAGGGGTATGGCTACACCTTC. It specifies CASSQDRWQGYGYTF.

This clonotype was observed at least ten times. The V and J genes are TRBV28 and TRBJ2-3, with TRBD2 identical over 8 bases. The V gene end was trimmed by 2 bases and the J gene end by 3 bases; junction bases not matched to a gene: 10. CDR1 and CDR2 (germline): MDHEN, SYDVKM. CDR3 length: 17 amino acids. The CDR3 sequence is CASSLAPPSGGTDTQYF. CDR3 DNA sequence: TGTGCCAGCAGTTTAGCCCCCCCCAGCGGGGGTACAGATACGCAGTATTTT. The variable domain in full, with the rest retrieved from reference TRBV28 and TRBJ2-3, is DVKVTQSSRYLVKRTGEKVFLECVQDMDHENMFWYRQDPGLGLRLIYFSYDVKMKEKGDIPEGYSVSREKKERFSLILESASTNQTSMYLCASSLAPPSGGTDTQYFGPGTRLTVL.

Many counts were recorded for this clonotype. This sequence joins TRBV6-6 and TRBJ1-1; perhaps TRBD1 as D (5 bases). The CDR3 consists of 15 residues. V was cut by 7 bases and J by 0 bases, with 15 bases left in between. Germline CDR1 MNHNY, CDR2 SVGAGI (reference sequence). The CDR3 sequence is CASIPLKGLNTEAFF. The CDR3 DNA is TGTGCCAGCATCCCCCTGAAGGGGCTGAACACTGAAGCTTTCTTT.

CDR3 DNA sequence: TGTGCCAGCAGCCCCGAACCGGCTGGCGAGCAGTACTTC. This gives the protein CASSPEPAGEQYF. The chain has TRBV7-3 and TRBJ2-7; D remains unclear. The CDR3 is 13 residues long. With 5 bases removed from V and 6 bases from J, the gap between germline ends came to 14 bases. Looked up from germline, CDR1 is SGHTA and CDR2 is FQGTGA.

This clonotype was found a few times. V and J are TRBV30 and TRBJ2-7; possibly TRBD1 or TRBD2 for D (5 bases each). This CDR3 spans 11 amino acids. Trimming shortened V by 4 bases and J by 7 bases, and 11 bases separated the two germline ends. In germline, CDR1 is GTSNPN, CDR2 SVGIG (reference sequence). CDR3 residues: CAWMGELEQYF. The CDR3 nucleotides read TGTGCCTGGATGGGGGAGCTGGAGCAGTACTTC.

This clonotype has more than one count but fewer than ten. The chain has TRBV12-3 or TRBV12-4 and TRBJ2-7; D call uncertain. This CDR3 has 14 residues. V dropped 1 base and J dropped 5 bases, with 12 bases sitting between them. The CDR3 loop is CASSLGGSRDEQYF. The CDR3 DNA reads TGTGCCAGCAGTTTAGGTGGGTCAAGGGACGAGCAGTACTTC.

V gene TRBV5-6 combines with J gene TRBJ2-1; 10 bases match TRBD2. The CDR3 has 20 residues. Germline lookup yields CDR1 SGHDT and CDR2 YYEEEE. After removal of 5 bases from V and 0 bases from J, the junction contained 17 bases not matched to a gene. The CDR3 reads CASRTSLAGHLISSYNEQFF. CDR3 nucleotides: TGTGCCAGCAGAACTTCACTAGCGGGACACCTGATTAGCTCCTACAATGAGCAGTTCTTC.

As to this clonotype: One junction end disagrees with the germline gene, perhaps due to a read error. This CDR3 is CASSLYGGNTEALF. The CDR3 nucleotides are TGTGCCAGCAGCCTATATGGGGGGAACACTGAAGCTCTCTTT. This chain joins TRBV7-3 and TRBJ1-1, with a tentative D call TRBD1 (5 bases). CDR3 size: 14 residues. Germline V gene lookup returns CDR1 SGHTA and CDR2 FQGTGA.

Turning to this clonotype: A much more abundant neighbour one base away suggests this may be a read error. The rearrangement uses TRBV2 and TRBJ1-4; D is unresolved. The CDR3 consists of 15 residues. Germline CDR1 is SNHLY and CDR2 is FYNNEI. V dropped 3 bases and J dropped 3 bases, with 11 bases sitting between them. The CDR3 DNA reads TGTGCCAGCAGTGATACAGACTTGGCTAATGAAAAACTGTTTTTT. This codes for CASSDTDLANEKLFF. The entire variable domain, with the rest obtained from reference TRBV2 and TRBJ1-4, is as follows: EPEVTQTPSHQVTQMGQEVILRCVPISNHLYFYWYRQILGQKVEFLVSFYNNEISEKSEIFDDQFSVERPDGSNFTLKIRSTKLEDSAMYFCASSDTDLANEKLFFGSGTQLSVL.

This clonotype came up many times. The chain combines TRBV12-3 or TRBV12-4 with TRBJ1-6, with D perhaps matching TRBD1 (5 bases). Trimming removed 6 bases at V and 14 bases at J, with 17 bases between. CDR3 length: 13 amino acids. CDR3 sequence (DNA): TGTGCCAGCAGAAGGGCCGCGGGGCCCACCCTCCACTTT. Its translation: CASRRAAGPTLHF.

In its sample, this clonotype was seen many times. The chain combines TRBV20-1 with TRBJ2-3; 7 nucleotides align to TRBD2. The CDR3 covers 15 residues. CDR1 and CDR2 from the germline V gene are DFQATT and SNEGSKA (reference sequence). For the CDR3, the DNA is TGCAGCCTCCTTGGTGGGGGGGATGGCACAGATACGCAGTATTTT. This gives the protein CSLLGGGDGTDTQYF.

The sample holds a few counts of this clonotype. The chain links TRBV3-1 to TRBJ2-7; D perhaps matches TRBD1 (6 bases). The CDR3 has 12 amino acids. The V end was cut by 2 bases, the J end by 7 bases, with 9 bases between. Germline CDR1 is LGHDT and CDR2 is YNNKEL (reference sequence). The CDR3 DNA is TGTGCCAGCAGCCAAACAGGGTGGGAGCAGTACTTC. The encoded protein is CASSQTGWEQYF.